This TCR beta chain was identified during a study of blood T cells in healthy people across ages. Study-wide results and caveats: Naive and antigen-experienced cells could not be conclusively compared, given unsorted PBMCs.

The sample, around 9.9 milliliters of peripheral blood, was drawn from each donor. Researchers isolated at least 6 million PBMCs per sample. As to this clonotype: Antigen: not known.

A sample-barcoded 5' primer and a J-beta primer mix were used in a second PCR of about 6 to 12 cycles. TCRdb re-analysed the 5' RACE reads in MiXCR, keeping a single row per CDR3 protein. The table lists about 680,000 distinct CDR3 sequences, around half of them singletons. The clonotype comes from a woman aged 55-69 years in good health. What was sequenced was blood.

CDR3 nucleotides: TGTGCCAGCAGCCAAGCGACAGCCGAGCAGTTCTTC. Protein product: CASSQATAEQFF. The chain is built from TRBV3-1 and TRBJ2-1, with D possibly matching TRBD1 (5 bases). CDR3 length: 12 residues. The germline V gene has CDR1 LGHDT and CDR2 YNNKEL (reference sequence). Trimming cost V 1 base and J 10 bases, with 8 bases left between them.